Shown below are 6 T cell receptor beta chains from a single sample sequenced in a study of blood T cell repertoires in COVID-19. This table comes from immunoSEQ multiplex PCR, and its TCRdb copy is limited to in-frame clones, with some not included. The sample has about 70,000 clones, roughly 86% seen once. Sequenced material: peripheral blood. These receptors were collected from a human donor in a cohort sampled during active COVID-19.

The V call is TRBV5-1, the J call TRBJ2-3, with 10 bases that match TRBD2. From germline, CDR1 is SGHRS and CDR2 YFSETQ. The junction had 7 bases not matched to a gene; V was cut back by 4 bases and J by 2 bases. The CDR3 is made up of 16 amino acids. Written as DNA, the CDR3 is TGCGCCAGCAGCACGATGGGACTAGCGAACACAGATACGCAGTATTTT. The encoded protein is CASSTMGLANTDTQYF.

Only one count was recorded for this clone. The chain links TRBV28 to TRBJ1-5; no firm D call. The CDR3 totals 18 residues. V lost 5 bases and J lost 0, with 20 bases in between. CDR1 and CDR2 (germline): MDHEN, SYDVKM. DNA of the CDR3: TGTGCCAGCAGTACTAGGTGGGCCGGACCTTATAGCAATCAGCCCCAGCATTTT. Translating gives CASSTRWAGPYSNQPQHF.

There are a few counts of this clone. The V gene is TRBV18, the J gene TRBJ2-7, with TRBD1 as a possible D gene (6 bases). V was pared by 2 bases and J by 6 bases, with 17 bases between. Per germline, CDR1 KGHSH and CDR2 LQKENI. CDR3 length equals 15 residues. CDR3 protein: CASSPEQGSSGEQYF. DNA for the CDR3: TGTGCCAGCTCACCAGAGCAGGGGAGCTCGGGCGAGCAGTACTTC.

This clone is a singleton in its sample. V is TRBV5-1 and J is TRBJ1-1, with 9 bases fitting TRBD1. Germline assignment: CDR1 SGHRS and CDR2 YFSETQ. Trimming cost V 4 bases and J 5 bases; bases outside gene matches: 9. The CDR3 sequence is 15 residues long. The CDR3 here is CASSPDRGRRTEAFF. The DNA for the CDR3 is TGCGCCAGCAGCCCGGACAGGGGACGAAGGACTGAAGCTTTCTTT.

The chain recombines TRBV4-3 with TRBJ1-6; TRBD1 agrees at 8 bases. CDR3 length: 16 residues. Germline CDR1 is LGHNA and CDR2 is YSLEER. The V segment lost 0 bases and the J segment 7 bases; nucleotides outside the gene matches: 5. DNA for the CDR3: TGCGCCAGCAGCCAAGAAACAGGGGGAGGGAATTCACCCCTCCACTTT. Amino acid sequence: CASSQETGGGNSPLHF.

The chain is built from TRBV6-6 and TRBJ2-6, with 11 bases aligning to TRBD2. V lost 5 bases and J lost 3; bases outside the gene matches: 12. In germline, CDR1 is MNHNY, CDR2 SVGAGI (reference sequence). CDR3 length equals 19 residues. The CDR3 sequence is CASSPLRLAGKGGANVLTF. CDR3 bases: TGTGCCAGCAGTCCACTTAGACTAGCGGGGAAAGGTGGGGCCAACGTCCTGACTTTC.